This TCR beta chain derives from a study of OX40 agonist ivuxolimab in advanced cancers. The overall study: Ivuxolimab, which patients received intravenously every 2 weeks, was dosed at 0.01 to 10 mg/kg. People who had prior anti-PD-1, anti-PD-L1 or anti-CTLA-4 therapy could take part, and less than 50% had some.

Profiled with immunoSEQ multiplex PCR; TCRdb holds only in-frame clones, not every one. The sample yields roughly 110,000 clones, approximately 89% seen once. With autoimmune disease history or systemic immunosuppression, patients were excluded. Sample: CD4+ or CD8+ T cells sorted from blood, taken in a trial of the OX40 agonist ivuxolimab. The receptor was derived from an adult with an advanced solid tumor such as melanoma, head and neck, liver or kidney cancer.

This chain's CDR3 is CASSSGQASTDTQYF. The DNA for the CDR3 is TGCGCCAGCAGCTCGGGACAGGCTAGCACAGATACGCAGTATTTT. The chain joins TRBV5-1 to TRBJ2-3; 8 positions match TRBD1. The trim removed 3 bases at V and 0 bases at J, leaving 3 bases unmatched. Germline CDR1 is SGHRS and CDR2 is YFSETQ. The CDR3 runs 15 residues.